This T cell receptor beta chain was sequenced in a study of T cell responses to AZD1222 COVID-19 vaccine. Study overall: Timing groups of about 4 and about 12 weeks for second doses were pooled.

Study-wide results and limits: Vaccination with two AZD1222 doses was followed by a rise in Spike-specific TCR breadth and depth. The study sampled repertoires only after the peak T cell response.

Measured with immunoSEQ multiplex PCR; TCRdb has only the in-frame clones, and not every one. The sample shows roughly 190,000 clones, approximately 91% of them seen only once. To note about this clone: Its antigen is undetermined.

V lost 6 bases and J lost 1; bases outside the gene matches: 13. The CDR3 spans 16 residues. Germline CDR1 and CDR2: SQVTM and ANQGSEA. Specimen: peripheral blood, collected on day 0 of AZD1222 vaccination. The chain joins TRBV29-1 to TRBJ1-1; 8 positions agree with TRBD1. The sequence derives from an adult in good health. CDR3 DNA sequence: TGCAGCGTAACCCTCAGCGACAGGGGTCAGAACACTGAAGCTTTCTTT. It translates to CSVTLSDRGQNTEAFF.